This T cell receptor beta chain was identified in a study of blood T cells in healthy people across ages. Healthy Caucasian individuals from Russia aged about 6 to 95 served as donors. This clonotype appeared a few times. Its antigen is currently unknown. V was clipped by 5 bases and J by 0 bases, with 13 bases between them. The CDR3 loop spans 15 amino acids. For the second PCR, which ran for about 7 to 12 cycles, a sample-barcoded 5' primer and a J-beta primer mix were used. Every cDNA molecule bore a tag from a template-switch adaptor containing 12 random nucleotides. Each CDR3 protein is one row after TCRdb ran MiXCR on the 5' RACE reads. The sample has 600,000 or so distinct CDR3 sequences; 20% to 25% are singletons. General observations from the study: It was the long-lived donors that had more naive CD4+ cells and higher diversity than aged donors.

This TCR came from a man between 65 and 80 years old in good health. Input material: blood. V and J are TRBV12-3 or TRBV12-4 and TRBJ1-1; perhaps TRBD1 as D (5 bases). CDR3 sequence reads: CASSPRQIMNTEAFF. CDR3 bases: TGTGCCAGCAGTCCGCGACAGATCATGAACACTGAAGCTTTCTTT.